These 4 T cell receptor beta chains originate from one sample sequenced in a study of shared clonotypes between healthy human individuals. This table comes from immunoSEQ multiplex PCR, and its TCRdb copy is limited to in-frame clones, with some not included. Of approximately 440,000 clones in the sample, 70% to 80% were seen once. Sequencing input: PBMCs. The origin of the receptors is a woman between 35 and 50 years old in good health. Some clones in this sample may be carry-over from other donors' samples.

The chain combines TRBV5-1 with TRBJ1-1; weak D call: TRBD1 (5 bases). V was cut by 3 bases and J by 11 bases, with 20 bases left in between. The CDR3 consists of 14 residues. Looked up from germline, CDR1 is SGHRS and CDR2 is YFSETQ. In DNA form, the CDR3 reads TGCGCCAGCAGCTCCGGAACTAGGGGCGCGGGTGCTTTCTTT. It codes for CASSSGTRGAGAFF.

The sample holds one count of this clone. V usage is TRBV6-5 and J usage is TRBJ1-3; D not certain. The CDR3 is made up of 16 amino acids. V lost 0 bases to trimming and J lost 0 bases, with 9 bases between them. Per the germline V gene, CDR1 is MNHEY and CDR2 is SVGAGI. CDR3 DNA: TGTGCCAGCAGTTACTCTGTCAGAGGCTCTGGAAACACCATATATTTT. Translated: CASSYSVRGSGNTIYF.

The genes are TRBV7-9 and TRBJ2-6; D perhaps matches TRBD2 (6 bases). From germline, CDR1 is SEHNR and CDR2 FQNEAQ (reference sequence). The CDR3 loop spans 15 amino acids. Trimming shortened V by 7 bases and J by 4 bases, and 14 bases separated the two germline ends. The CDR3 loop reads CASTGGGAGANVLTF. The CDR3 region has the DNA TGTGCCAGCACCGGCGGCGGGGCCGGGGCCAACGTCCTGACTTTC.

This chain links TRBV27 with TRBJ1-2; TRBD1 matches 7 bases. The CDR3 runs to 14 residues. The junction had 9 bases not matched to a gene; V was cut back by 8 bases and J by 3 bases. The V gene's germline CDR1 is MNHEY and CDR2 SMNVEV (reference sequence). In DNA form, the CDR3 reads TGTGCCAGCCGATACCAGGGACAGCACTATGGCTACACCTTC. As protein: CASRYQGQHYGYTF.